The TCR beta chain under discussion was sequenced for a study of T cells after posttransplantation cyclophosphamide. This clone turned up a few times. TCRdb's copy holds only in-frame clones and misses some; the assay was immunoSEQ multiplex PCR. The sample was found to contain fewer than 35,000 clones, and every one recurs. The V gene lost 8 bases and the J gene lost 7 bases, with 18 bases spanning the gap. Germline CDR1 MDHEN, CDR2 SYDVKM. The CDR3 is made up of 15 amino acids. The clonotype originates from a young woman in good health and a related stem cell transplant donor. Sequencing was carried out using PBMCs. The chain has TRBV28 and TRBJ1-6; a weak D match, TRBD1 (6 bases). The CDR3 DNA reads TGTGCCAGCCCAGGAAACGGACAGCCAAATTCACCCCTCCACTTT. Translated: CASPGNGQPNSPLHF.